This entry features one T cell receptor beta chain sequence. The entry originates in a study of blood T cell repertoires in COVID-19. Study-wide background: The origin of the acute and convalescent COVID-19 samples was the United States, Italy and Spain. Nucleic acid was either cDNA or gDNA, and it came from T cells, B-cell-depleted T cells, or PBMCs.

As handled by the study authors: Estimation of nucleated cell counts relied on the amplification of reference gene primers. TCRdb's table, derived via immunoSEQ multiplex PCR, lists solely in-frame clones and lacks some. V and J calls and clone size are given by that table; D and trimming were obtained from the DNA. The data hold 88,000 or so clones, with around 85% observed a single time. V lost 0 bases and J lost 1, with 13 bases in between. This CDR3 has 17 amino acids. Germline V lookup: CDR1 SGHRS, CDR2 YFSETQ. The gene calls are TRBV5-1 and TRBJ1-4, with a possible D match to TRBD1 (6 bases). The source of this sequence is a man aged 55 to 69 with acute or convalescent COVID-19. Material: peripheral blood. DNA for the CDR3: TGCGCCAGCAGCTTGGCTACAGGGTGGAGAACTAATGAAAAACTGTTTTTT. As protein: CASSLATGWRTNEKLFF.